The following is a TCR beta chain sequence with its context. Its antigen is undetermined. This entry comes from a study of graft-versus-host responses after intestinal transplantation. Study observations and caveats: Ileal or blood samples showed some GvH clones first, and such clones were also found in recipient marrow.

The V end was cut by 0 bases, the J end by 1 base, with 6 bases between. Germline CDR1 MGHRA, CDR2 YSYEKL. This CDR3 region has 14 residues. Repertoires were generated with immunoSEQ multiplex PCR, while TCRdb's copy carries only in-frame clones and drops some. The sample records approximately 70,000 clones, approximately 88% being singletons. This receptor was taken from a human donor who received an intestinal transplant. The specimen comprised unstimulated CD8+ T cells sorted from spleen or lymph node cells, sampled before intestinal transplant. The gene calls are TRBV4-1 and TRBJ1-2; D gene uncertain. In DNA, the CDR3 is TGCGCCAGCAGCCAAGAAGAGGATAACTATGGCTACACCTTC. Translated: CASSQEEDNYGYTF.